Listed here are 30 T cell receptor beta chains from one sample, sequenced in a study of shared clonotypes between healthy human individuals. The repertoire was sequenced with immunoSEQ multiplex PCR; TCRdb's copy has only in-frame clones and lacks some. The sample includes roughly 500,000 clones, 60% to 85% of them seen just once. Material for sequencing was PBMCs. The source is a middle-aged woman in good health. Some clones in this sample may be carry-over from other donors' samples.

This chain uses TRBV28 with TRBJ2-3; D is perhaps TRBD2 (6 bases). Deletions cut 3 bases from V and 0 bases from J, with 7 bases between. This CDR3 spans 14 amino acids. The V gene's germline CDR1 is MDHEN and CDR2 SYDVKM. The CDR3 region is CASSLGTSTDTQYF. The DNA for the CDR3 is TGTGCCAGCAGTTTGGGGACTAGCACAGATACGCAGTATTTT.

About this clone: In the same sample, other DNA sequences code for this CDR3. CDR3 in amino acids: CASSRTSGTYNEQFF. In DNA, the CDR3 is TGCGCCAGCAGCCGGACTAGCGGGACCTACAATGAGCAGTTCTTC. The chain is built from TRBV5-1 and TRBJ2-1, with 12 bases identical to TRBD2. This CDR3 spans 15 amino acids. V lost 4 bases, J lost 2 bases, and 1 base stayed unmatched. CDR1 and CDR2 (germline): SGHRS, YFSETQ.

The chain links TRBV28 to TRBJ1-1, with no clear D. The V end was cut by 10 bases, the J end by 1 base, with 13 bases between. This CDR3 contains 13 residues. Per the germline V gene, CDR1 is MDHEN and CDR2 is SYDVKM. The CDR3 here is CATTPPENTEAFF. CDR3 bases: TGTGCCACCACACCCCCGGAGAACACTGAAGCTTTCTTT.

The chain combines TRBV28 with TRBJ2-2; TRBD2 matches at 7 bases. The CDR3 runs 15 residues. The germline V gene has CDR1 MDHEN and CDR2 SYDVKM. V was pared by 2 bases and J by 4 bases, with 4 bases of the junction left unmatched. CDR3 sequence: CASSLGEGSTGELFF. The DNA of the CDR3 is TGTGCCAGCAGTTTAGGGGAGGGGAGCACCGGGGAGCTGTTTTTT.

The gene calls are TRBV27 and TRBJ2-3; D may match TRBD1 or TRBD2 (5 bases each). Trimming removed 3 bases at V and 1 base at J, with 11 bases between. Germline CDR1 MNHEY, CDR2 SMNVEV (reference sequence). CDR3 length: 15 amino acids. The CDR3 protein is CASSLGEPGTDTQYF. Written as DNA, the CDR3 is TGTGCCAGCAGTTTGGGGGAGCCTGGCACAGATACGCAGTATTTT.

The chain has TRBV30 and TRBJ2-3; the D is unclear. The germline gives CDR1 GTSNPN, CDR2 SVGIG (reference sequence). This CDR3 has 14 residues. V shed 2 bases and J shed 6 bases, with 15 bases lying between them. Here the CDR3 reads CAWSLSLDGDTQYF. The CDR3 region has the DNA TGTGCCTGGAGTCTTTCCCTTGATGGGGATACGCAGTATTTT. Using reference TRBV30 and TRBJ2-3 for the parts outside the CDR3, the full variable domain is SQTIHQWPATLVQPVGSPLSLECTVEGTSNPNLYWYRQAAGRGLQLLFYSVGIGQISSEVPQNLSASRPQDRQFILSSKKLLLSDSGFYLCAWSLSLDGDTQYFGPGTRLTVL.

This clone was seen only a few times. The chain recombines TRBV7-9 with TRBJ2-1; 11 bases fit TRBD2. Germline CDR1 reads SEHNR; CDR2 reads FQNEAQ (reference sequence). The junction had 6 bases not matched to a gene; V was cut back by 5 bases and J by 0 bases. This CDR3 contains 17 residues. The CDR3 region has the DNA TGTGCCAGCAGCCCCCATGGACTAGCGGGCTCCTACAATGAGCAGTTCTTC. This gives the protein CASSPHGLAGSYNEQFF. Using reference TRBV7-9 and TRBJ2-1 for the parts outside the CDR3, the full variable domain is DTGVSQNPRHKITKRGQNVTFRCDPISEHNRLYWYRQTLGQGPEFLTYFQNEAQLEKSRLLSDRFSAERPKGSFSTLEIQRTEQGDSAMYLCASSPHGLAGSYNEQFFGPGTRLTVL.

This clone was counted between two and nine times. The chain uses TRBV29-1 and TRBJ2-5, with TRBD2 identical over 16 bases. This CDR3 is built from 17 residues. V lost 6 bases to trimming and J lost 4 bases; unmatched junction nucleotides: 11. Germline CDR1 is SQVTM and CDR2 is ANQGSEA. The CDR3 nucleotides are TGCAGCGTCAGCGGCGGGACTAGCGGGAGGGCCCGAGAGACCCAGTACTTC. This gives the protein CSVSGGTSGRARETQYF.

This clone was detected once. V and J are TRBV27 and TRBJ1-2; 11 bases line up with TRBD1. This CDR3 is built from 17 residues. The V gene end was trimmed by 4 bases and the J gene end by 6 bases; junction bases not matched to a gene: 13. Germline assignment: CDR1 MNHEY and CDR2 SMNVEV (reference sequence). Written as DNA, the CDR3 is TGTGCCAGCAGTTCATTGACGAAGGGGACAGGGGGTCATGGCTACACCTTC. It translates to CASSSLTKGTGGHGYTF.

The gene calls are TRBV30 and TRBJ2-7; the D call may be TRBD1 or TRBD2 (5 bases each). Trimming pared 2 bases from V and 5 bases from J, leaving 10 bases between. The length of the CDR3 is 12 residues. Germline V lookup: CDR1 GTSNPN, CDR2 SVGIG (reference sequence). The CDR3 here is CAWSLRGHEQYF. The CDR3 nucleotides are TGTGCCTGGAGTTTGAGGGGCCACGAGCAGTACTTC.

The rearrangement joins TRBV28 to TRBJ2-7; D might be TRBD1 or TRBD2, each matching 5 bases. The CDR3 has 16 amino acids. V was shortened by 4 bases and J by 0 bases, with 16 bases between the two germline ends. The germline V gene has CDR1 MDHEN and CDR2 SYDVKM. CDR3 sequence: CASSSNRDGYSYEQYF. In DNA form, the CDR3 reads TGTGCCAGCAGTTCCAACCGGGACGGCTACTCCTACGAGCAGTACTTC.

The J gene is TRBJ1-5, the V gene TRBV28; TRBD1 is a possible D gene (6 bases). CDR3 length equals 17 residues. Between the trimmed V and J ends, which lost 0 bases and 0 bases, there was a span of 12 bases. The germline V gene has CDR1 MDHEN and CDR2 SYDVKM. The CDR3 loop reads CASSLWDSYYSNQPQHF. CDR3 sequence (DNA): TGTGCCAGCAGTTTATGGGACAGCTACTATAGCAATCAGCCCCAGCATTTT.

The genes are TRBV30 and TRBJ2-2; 11 bases are a match to TRBD2. With V trimmed by 2 bases and J by 8 bases, 7 bases remained unmatched. The CDR3 runs to 15 residues. Germline CDR1 and CDR2: GTSNPN and SVGIG (reference sequence). The CDR3 spells CAWSPGLAGVGELFF. The CDR3 nucleotides are TGTGCCTGGAGTCCCGGACTAGCGGGTGTTGGGGAGCTGTTTTTT.

The chain uses TRBV5-6 and TRBJ2-1; D possibly corresponds to TRBD2 (5 bases). The CDR3 has 13 amino acids. The V gene's germline CDR1 is SGHDT and CDR2 YYEEEE. The ends were cut back, 0 bases at V and 5 bases at J, with 6 bases in the middle. The CDR3 DNA reads TGTGCCAGCAGCTTGGCCGGGGACAATGAGCAGTTCTTC. Protein product: CASSLAGDNEQFF.

The V gene is TRBV6-5, the J gene TRBJ2-2; a possible D gene is TRBD1 (6 bases). V lost 8 bases and J 8 bases, leaving 12 bases between the germline ends. Germline V gene data show CDR1 as MNHEY and CDR2 as SVGAGI. This CDR3 comprises 12 residues. The DNA for the CDR3 is TGTGCCAGCGGGGACATTCGAGGGGAGCTGTTTTTT. As protein: CASGDIRGELFF.

V usage is TRBV7-2 and J usage is TRBJ2-5, with 9 positions matching TRBD2. V was pared by 4 bases and J by 2 bases, with 2 bases of the junction left unmatched. CDR1 is SGHTA, CDR2 FQGNSA, per germline. CDR3 size: 14 residues. CDR3 amino acids: CASSSGLAQETQYF. The CDR3 DNA sequence: TGTGCCAGCAGCTCCGGACTAGCGCAAGAGACCCAGTACTTC.

The chain couples TRBV11-2 to TRBJ2-7; a possible D gene is TRBD1 (5 bases). The V gene's germline CDR1 is SGHAT and CDR2 FQNNGV. This CDR3 contains 12 residues. The germline V and J ends were trimmed by 1 base and 12 bases, with 13 bases remaining between them. CDR3 in amino acids: CASSLAGSRGYF. The CDR3 DNA reads TGTGCCAGCAGCTTAGCTGGGTCTAGGGGGTACTTC.

The gene calls are TRBV12-5 and TRBJ1-3; D is unresolved. The germline gives CDR1 LGHNT, CDR2 FRNRAP. There are 12 residues in the CDR3. Deletions cut 1 base from V and 5 bases from J, with 3 bases between. The CDR3 loop is CASGLDRNTIYF. The CDR3 DNA follows: TGTGCTAGTGGTTTGGACAGAAACACCATATATTTT.

This chain uses TRBV6-1 with TRBJ1-1; 8 bases fit TRBD1. This CDR3 region has 16 residues. Trimming cost V 1 base and J 1 base; bases outside gene matches: 5. From germline, CDR1 is MNHNS and CDR2 SASEGT. In DNA form, the CDR3 reads TGTGCCAGCAGTGAAGACGAAGGACAGGGGAACACTGAAGCTTTCTTT. Its protein is CASSEDEGQGNTEAFF.

V usage is TRBV2 and J usage is TRBJ2-5; tentative D call: TRBD1 (5 bases). Germline values: CDR1 SNHLY, CDR2 FYNNEI. V was clipped by 6 bases and J by 1 base, with 9 bases between them. The CDR3 has 13 residues. CDR3 amino acids: CASRKGFQETQYF. CDR3 bases: TGTGCCAGCAGGAAGGGGTTCCAAGAGACCCAGTACTTC.

This clone has just one count. The rearrangement uses TRBV15 and TRBJ2-1; 8 nucleotides align to TRBD2. This CDR3 spans 15 amino acids. J gave up 10 bases and V 0 bases, and 8 bases lay outside the gene matches. Per germline, CDR1 LNHNV and CDR2 YYDKDF (reference sequence). This CDR3 is CATSREAGVSLEQFF. For the CDR3, the DNA is TGTGCCACCAGCAGAGAAGCGGGGGTATCTTTAGAGCAGTTCTTC.

V and J are TRBV2 and TRBJ1-5; 8 bases fit TRBD1. V trimming: 4 bases; J trimming: 7 bases; junction bases outside the gene matches: 6. The CDR3 extends over 14 amino acids. Germline CDR1 reads SNHLY; CDR2 reads FYNNEI. The CDR3 here is CASSGTGQGQPQHF. The CDR3 DNA is TGTGCCAGCAGTGGGACAGGGCAGGGGCAGCCCCAGCATTTT.

This clone was counted once. This sequence joins TRBV10-2 and TRBJ2-1; 9 nucleotides line up with TRBD2. The junction had 8 bases not matched to a gene; V was cut back by 6 bases and J by 5 bases. Germline V lookup: CDR1 WSHSY, CDR2 SAAADI. CDR3 length: 15 residues. CDR3 nucleotides: TGCGCCAGCAGACTAATTAGCGGGGGAAACAATGAGCAGTTCTTC. Its protein is CASRLISGGNNEQFF.

The table lists this clone with many counts. The chain links TRBV9 to TRBJ1-2, with D tentatively TRBD1 (5 bases). The length of the CDR3 is 15 residues. V was trimmed by 2 bases and J by 3 bases, leaving 14 bases between them. In germline, CDR1 is SGDLS, CDR2 YYNGEE. CDR3 region: CASSVGGIRDYGYTF. In DNA form, the CDR3 reads TGTGCCAGCAGCGTCGGGGGGATCAGGGACTATGGCTACACCTTC. Full variable domain (outside the CDR3, taken from reference TRBV9 and TRBJ1-2): DSGVTQTPKHLITATGQRVTLRCSPRSGDLSVYWYQQSLDQGLQFLIQYYNGEERAKGNILERFSAQQFPDLHSELNLSSLELGDSALYFCASSVGGIRDYGYTFGSGTRLTVV.

The chain is built from TRBV7-9 and TRBJ1-1; TRBD1 is a possible D gene (5 bases). Germline CDR1 reads SEHNR; CDR2 reads FQNEAQ (reference sequence). V was clipped by 3 bases and J by 0 bases, with 20 bases between them. This CDR3 spans 18 amino acids. CDR3 coding DNA: TGTGCCAGCAGCTTTATGGCGGGGGTGGCGCAGCTGAACACTGAAGCTTTCTTT. It is translated as CASSFMAGVAQLNTEAFF.

This rearrangement joins TRBV7-9 to TRBJ2-1; 11 positions match TRBD2. The germline CDR1 and CDR2 sequences are SEHNR and FQNEAQ (reference sequence). V shed 2 bases and J 10 bases; nucleotides not matched to a gene: 4. The CDR3 has 14 residues. CDR3 bases: TGTGCCAGCAGCTTAAAAGGGACTAGCGGCGAGCAGTTCTTC. Amino acid sequence: CASSLKGTSGEQFF.

The chain employs TRBV18 and TRBJ2-7; TRBD2 agrees at 16 bases. The CDR3 consists of 16 residues. Trimming removed 3 bases from V and 4 bases from J; junction bases left unmatched: 3. CDR1 is KGHSH and CDR2 is LQKENI in the germline V gene. CDR3 region: CASSPGLAGGFYEQYF. CDR3 in DNA: TGTGCCAGCTCACCGGGACTAGCGGGAGGGTTTTACGAGCAGTACTTC.

The CDR3 region has the DNA TGTGCCAGTAGTATCGGACTAGCGGACACGAGCACAGATACGCAGTATTTT. Residues: CASSIGLADTSTDTQYF. This sequence joins TRBV19 and TRBJ2-3, with TRBD2 matching 10 bases. Per germline, CDR1 LNHDA and CDR2 SQIVND (reference sequence). The CDR3 spans 17 residues. With V trimmed by 3 bases and J by 0 bases, 6 bases remained unmatched.

The genes are TRBV7-2 and TRBJ1-2, with D possibly being TRBD1 (5 bases). Trimming took 0 bases from V and 2 from J, leaving 16 bases between them. This CDR3 contains 17 residues. Germline V gene data show CDR1 as SGHTA and CDR2 as FQGNSA. CDR3 residues: CASSLAPTGAGNYGYTF. Written as DNA, the CDR3 is TGTGCCAGCAGCTTAGCCCCAACCGGGGCAGGCAACTATGGCTACACCTTC.

The chain uses TRBV6-5 and TRBJ2-1; D gene uncertain. The length of the CDR3 is 14 residues. Per the germline V gene, CDR1 is MNHEY and CDR2 is SVGAGI. Trimming shortened V by 7 bases and J by 4 bases, and 14 bases separated the two germline ends. The chain's CDR3 is CASTINSGYNEQFF. In DNA, the CDR3 is TGTGCCAGCACCATTAATTCCGGGTACAATGAGCAGTTCTTC.